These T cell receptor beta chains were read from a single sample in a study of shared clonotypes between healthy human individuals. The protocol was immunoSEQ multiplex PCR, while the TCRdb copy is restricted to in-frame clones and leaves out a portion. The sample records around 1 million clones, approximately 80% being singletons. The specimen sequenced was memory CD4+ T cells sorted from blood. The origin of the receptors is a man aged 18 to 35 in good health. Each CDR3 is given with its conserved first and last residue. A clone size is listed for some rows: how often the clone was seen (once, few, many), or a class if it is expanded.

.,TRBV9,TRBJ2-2,CASSPLLNTGELFF
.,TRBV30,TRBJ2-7,CAWSGFSGIDEQYF
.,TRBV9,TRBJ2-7,CASSVGGVSQGPYEQYF
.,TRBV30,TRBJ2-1,CAYGNNEQFF
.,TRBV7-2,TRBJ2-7,CASSPSRAVSLYEQYF
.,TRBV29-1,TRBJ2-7,CSVLSNRGPLYEQYF
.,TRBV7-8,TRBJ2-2,CASSPGRLPTFDTGELFF
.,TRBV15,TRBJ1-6,CATSPDRYNSPLHF
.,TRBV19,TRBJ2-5,CASSSTGVGETQYF
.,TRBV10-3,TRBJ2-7,CAISESGLTYEQYF
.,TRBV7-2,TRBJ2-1,CASSLDGTSQFF
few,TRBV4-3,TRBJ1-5,CASSQDSSNQPQHF
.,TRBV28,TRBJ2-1,CASRLLVGGIDEQFF
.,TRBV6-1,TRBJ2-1,CASSDKKIKEGRGSYNEQFF
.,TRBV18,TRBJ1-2,CASSPSHPPYGYTF
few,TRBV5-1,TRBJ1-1,CASSSDRETTEAFF
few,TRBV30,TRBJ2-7,CAWSVRKPRGSYEQYF
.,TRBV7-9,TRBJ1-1,CASSILGTANTEAFF
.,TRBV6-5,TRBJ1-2,CASSYQDRNYGYTF
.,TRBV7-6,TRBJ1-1,CASSLTGATEAFF
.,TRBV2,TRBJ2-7,CASSDWDSYEQYF
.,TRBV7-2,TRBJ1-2,CASSLSGGWDYGYTF
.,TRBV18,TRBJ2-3,CASSPPLKHSTDTQYF
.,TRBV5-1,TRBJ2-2,CASSLNQGTGELFF
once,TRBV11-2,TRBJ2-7,CASSFGTSGQQYF
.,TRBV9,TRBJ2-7,CASSVAPGPSYEQYF
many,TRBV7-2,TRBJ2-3,CASSLWTSGTDTQYF
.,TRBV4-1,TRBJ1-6,CASREQGNNSPLHF
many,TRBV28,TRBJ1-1,CASSPPGSNTEAFF
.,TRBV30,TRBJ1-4,CAWGVGQGNEKLFF
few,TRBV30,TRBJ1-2,CAWSQPARANYGYTF
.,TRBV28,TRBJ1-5,CASRNRGSNQPQHF
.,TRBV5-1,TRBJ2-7,CASSLDASPLEQYF